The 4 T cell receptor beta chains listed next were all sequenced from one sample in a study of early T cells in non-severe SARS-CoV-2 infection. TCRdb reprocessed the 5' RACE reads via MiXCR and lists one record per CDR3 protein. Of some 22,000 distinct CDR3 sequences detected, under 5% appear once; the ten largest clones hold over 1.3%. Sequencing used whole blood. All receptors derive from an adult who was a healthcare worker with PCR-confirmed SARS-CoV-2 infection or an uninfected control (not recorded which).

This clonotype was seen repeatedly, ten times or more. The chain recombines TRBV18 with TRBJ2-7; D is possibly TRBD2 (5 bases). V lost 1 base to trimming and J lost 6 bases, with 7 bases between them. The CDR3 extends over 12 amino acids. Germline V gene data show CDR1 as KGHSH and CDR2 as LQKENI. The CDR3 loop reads CASSPREGEQYF. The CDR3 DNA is TGTGCCAGCTCACCACGCGAGGGCGAGCAGTACTTC. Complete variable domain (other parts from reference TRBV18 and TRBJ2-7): NAGVMQNPRHLVRRRGQEARLRCSPMKGHSHVYWYRQLPEEGLKFMVYLQKENIIDESGMPKERFSAEFPKEGPSILRIQQVVRGDSAAYFCASSPREGEQYFGPGTRLTVT.

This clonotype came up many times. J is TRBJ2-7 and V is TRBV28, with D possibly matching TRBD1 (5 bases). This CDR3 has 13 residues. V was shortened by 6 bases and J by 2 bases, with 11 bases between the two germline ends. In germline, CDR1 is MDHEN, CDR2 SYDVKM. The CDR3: CASRGTGPYEQYF. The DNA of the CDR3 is TGTGCCAGCAGGGGAACAGGTCCCTACGAGCAGTACTTC.

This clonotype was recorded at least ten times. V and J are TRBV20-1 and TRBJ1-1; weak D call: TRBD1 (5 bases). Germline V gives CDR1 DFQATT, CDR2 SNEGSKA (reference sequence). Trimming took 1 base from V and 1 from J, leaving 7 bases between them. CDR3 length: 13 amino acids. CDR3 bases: TGCAGTGCTAGAGGGGGGTGGAACACTGAAGCTTTCTTT. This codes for CSARGGWNTEAFF.

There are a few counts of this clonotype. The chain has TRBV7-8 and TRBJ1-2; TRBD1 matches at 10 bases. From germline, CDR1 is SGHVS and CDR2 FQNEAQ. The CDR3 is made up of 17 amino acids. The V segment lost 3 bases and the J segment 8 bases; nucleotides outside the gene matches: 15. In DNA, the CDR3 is TGTGCCAGCAGCTTTGATACCGGGACAGGGGTAGCAGCCGGCTACACCTTC. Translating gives CASSFDTGTGVAAGYTF.